The 14 T cell receptor beta chains given below trace back to one sample, sequenced in a study of immune evolution from preneoplasia to lung adenocarcinoma (dated by TCRdb to the early 2020s). Library generation was performed with the immunoSEQ multiplex PCR assay. What TCRdb holds here is the immuneACCESS table cut down to in-frame rearrangements. Part of the clones is not present; checked against another copy, under half of the missing clones reflect an unresolved V gene, and the others are unexplained. This sample comprises about 9,500 clones, around 90% of them detected only once. In total, the top ten clones hold over 2% of the sample. The sequencing sample was made of FFPE invasive lung adenocarcinoma tissue. What the cell subset or site label conveys for this sample: frankly invasive lung adenocarcinoma (ADC). These receptor sequences come from a person between 65 and 80 years old with invasive lung adenocarcinoma.

The chain joins TRBV5-6 to TRBJ1-1; 8 bases are shared with TRBD1. The CDR3 loop spans 19 amino acids. The germline CDR1 and CDR2 sequences are SGHDT and YYEEEE. The V gene end was trimmed by 4 bases and the J gene end by 1 base; junction bases not matched to a gene: 18. This CDR3 reads CASSVGWDRNWSPNTEAFF. The DNA of the CDR3 is TGTGCCAGCAGCGTGGGGTGGGACAGGAACTGGTCTCCGAACACTGAAGCTTTCTTT.

The J gene is TRBJ2-7, the V gene TRBV5-6; 10 bases are shared with TRBD1. The CDR3 has 12 amino acids. Looked up from germline, CDR1 is SGHDT and CDR2 is YYEEEE. V gave up 4 bases and J gave up 13 bases; unmatched junction bases: 8. CDR3 DNA sequence: TGTGCCAGCAGCCCCCGGGACAGGGGTGAATACTTC. Encoded protein: CASSPRDRGEYF. The variable domain in full, with the rest retrieved from reference TRBV5-6 and TRBJ2-7, is DAGVTQSPTHLIKTRGQQVTLRCSPKSGHDTVSWYQQALGQGPQFIFQYYEEEERQRGNFPDRFSGHQFPNYSSELNVNALLLGDSALYLCASSPRDRGEYFGPGTRLTVT.

V gene TRBV4-2 combines with J gene TRBJ1-2, with D hard to call. V was pared by 1 base and J by 1 base, with 10 bases between. CDR1 LGHNA and CDR2 YNFKEQ come from the germline V gene. The CDR3 runs 15 residues. The CDR3 coding sequence is TGTGCCAGCAGCCAAGGTGAAGGGAATAACTATGGCTACACCTTC. It is translated as CASSQGEGNNYGYTF.

This clone has a single count. The gene calls are TRBV19 and TRBJ1-5, with D possibly matching TRBD1 (6 bases). The CDR3 has 12 amino acids. The V end lost 6 bases, the J end lost 11 bases, and 14 bases lay between the germline ends. Germline V gene lookup returns CDR1 LNHDA and CDR2 SQIVND (reference sequence). CDR3 sequence (DNA): TGTGCCAGTAGGTCCGGGACACTGGCCCAGCATTTT. It codes for CASRSGTLAQHF.

This clone occurred a few times. The V gene is TRBV11-2, the J gene TRBJ1-1; D gene ambiguous. Trimming took off 5 bases at V and 0 bases at J, with 7 bases between the two ends. The CDR3 totals 13 residues. Germline loops: CDR1 SGHAT, CDR2 FQNNGV. The CDR3, as DNA: TGTGCCAGCAGCCGAGACATGAACACTGAAGCTTTCTTT. It codes for CASSRDMNTEAFF.

This clone was found a few times. J is TRBJ2-1 and V is TRBV29-1; 9 bases map to TRBD2. With V trimmed by 5 bases and J by 4 bases, 3 bases remained unmatched. This CDR3 contains 13 residues. Germline values: CDR1 SQVTM, CDR2 ANQGSEA. The CDR3: CSVLTSGYNEQFF. In nucleotides, the CDR3 is TGCAGCGTTTTAACTAGCGGGTACAATGAGCAGTTCTTC.

The J gene is TRBJ2-5, the V gene TRBV5-1; D gene uncertain. Germline CDR1 reads SGHRS; CDR2 reads YFSETQ. CDR3 size: 11 residues. Trimming took 5 bases from V and 8 from J, leaving 10 bases between them. The CDR3 protein is CASSEEFTQYF. The CDR3 coding sequence is TGCGCCAGCAGTGAGGAGTTCACCCAGTACTTC.

The chain combines TRBV11-2 with TRBJ1-3; 11 bases align to TRBD1. The CDR3 extends over 15 amino acids. Germline V gene lookup returns CDR1 SGHAT and CDR2 FQNNGV. With V trimmed by 4 bases and J by 5 bases, 4 bases remained unmatched. CDR3 coding DNA: TGTGCCAGCAGCTCGGACAGGGGGCTGAGAAACACCATATATTTT. Protein sequence: CASSSDRGLRNTIYF. The full variable domain, rest sourced from reference TRBV11-2 and TRBJ1-3, is EAGVAQSPRYKIIEKRQSVAFWCNPISGHATLYWYQQILGQGPKLLIQFQNNGVVDDSQLPKDRFSAERLKGVDSTLKIQPAKLEDSAVYLCASSSDRGLRNTIYFGEGSWLTVV.

The V gene is TRBV6-5, the J gene TRBJ1-1, with 8 positions matching TRBD1. J lost 3 bases, V lost 5 bases, and 5 bases had no gene match. The CDR3 has 14 amino acids. Germline V gene lookup returns CDR1 MNHEY and CDR2 SVGAGI. CDR3 in amino acids: CASSDGQGDTEAFF. The CDR3 DNA reads as TGTGCCAGCAGTGACGGACAGGGTGACACTGAAGCTTTCTTT.

This clone has just one count. This chain connects TRBV18 to TRBJ2-5, with 14 bases aligning to TRBD2. The V and J ends lost 5 bases and 1 base, in that order; junction bases with no gene match: 6. This CDR3 has 17 residues. Germline CDR1 reads KGHSH; CDR2 reads LQKENI. The CDR3: CASSTGTSGSGQETQYF. CDR3 DNA sequence: TGTGCCAGCTCAACCGGGACTAGCGGGAGCGGCCAAGAGACCCAGTACTTC.

The chain employs TRBV4-2 and TRBJ1-1; D not certain. Germline-derived CDR1 and CDR2 are LGHNA and YNFKEQ. The CDR3 spans 16 residues. The ends were cut back, 0 bases at V and 1 base at J, with 12 bases in the middle. The CDR3 here is CASSQESVYENTEAFF. CDR3 sequence (DNA): TGTGCCAGCAGCCAAGAATCTGTATATGAGAACACTGAAGCTTTCTTT.

This sequence joins TRBV19 and TRBJ1-2, with 8 bases identical to TRBD1. CDR3 length: 15 residues. Germline V gives CDR1 LNHDA, CDR2 SQIVND (reference sequence). The trim removed 3 bases at V and 8 bases at J, leaving 11 bases unmatched. CDR3 amino acids: CASSISSQGARGYTF. The CDR3 nucleotides read TGTGCCAGTAGTATCTCTTCTCAGGGGGCTCGAGGCTACACCTTC.

This clone has just a few counts. V gene TRBV6-1 combines with J gene TRBJ2-5; possibly TRBD1 or TRBD2 for D (7 bases each). V gave up 1 base and J gave up 5 bases, with 20 bases separating them. CDR1 and CDR2 (germline): MNHNS, SASEGT. CDR3 length: 17 amino acids. The CDR3 region is CASSEEGGTAGLETQYF. The DNA for the CDR3 is TGTGCCAGCAGTGAAGAGGGGGGGACAGCGGGGTTGGAGACCCAGTACTTC.

V is TRBV30 and J is TRBJ1-2, with TRBD1 matching over 10 bases. This CDR3 region has 19 residues. Germline V lookup: CDR1 GTSNPN, CDR2 SVGIG (reference sequence). Unmatched junction bases numbered 18, after V lost 0 bases and J lost 5 bases. The CDR3 loop is CAWSVHGGTGAKEKYGYTF. In DNA form, the CDR3 reads TGTGCCTGGAGTGTACATGGCGGGACAGGGGCCAAGGAGAAATATGGCTACACCTTC.